The TCR beta chain under discussion was sequenced for a study of CXCR3-negative and CXCR3-positive naive CD8 T cells. The CDR3 spans 13 residues. Looked up from germline, CDR1 is SEHNR and CDR2 is FQNEAQ (reference sequence). Study-level findings and limits: Against CXCR3-negative naive cells, CXCR3-positive naive cells showed more hydrophobic TRB CDR3s.

Note on this clonotype: The antigen remains unidentified.

The method, 5' RACE with UMI labels, was used to prepare the TRB cDNA libraries. Reanalyzing the 5' RACE reads, TCRdb keeps one entry per CDR3 protein, without DNA. The clone table shows some 130,000 distinct CDR3 sequences, with the ten largest holding approximately 0.54%. The sequencing input was naive CXCR3+ CD8+ T cells from blood. This sample's subset: CD45RO-CCR7+CD27+CD95- naive CD8+ T cells expressing CXCR3 (TNR3+). The sequence came from a human donor in good health. Some clones in this sample may be carry-over from other donors' samples. This chain links TRBV7-9 with TRBJ2-7. Here the CDR3 reads CASSLPRRNEQYF.